The entry that follows covers one TCR beta chain sequence. Its target is unknown. The sample belongs to a study of a mutant IDH1 vaccine in newly diagnosed glioma. As for the study in general: Once 4-6 weeks had passed after radiotherapy alone, vaccination started, or it started with temozolomide cycles. Therapy received beforehand was radiotherapy, temozolomide, or both, with most patients given both.

Time point noted: week 11, during vaccination. All doses held 300 ug of mutant IDH1 20-mer peptide, with topical imiquimod. Donor tumors were new WHO grade 3 or 4 IDH1-mutant, ATRX-lost astrocytomas. Libraries were prepared by immunoSEQ multiplex PCR; TCRdb keeps only in-frame clonotypes and omits some of them. The sample has 45,000 to 65,000 clones; about 91% are singletons. V trimming: 5 bases; J trimming: 1 base; junction bases outside the gene matches: 2. CDR3 size: 14 residues. Looked up from germline, CDR1 is MNHEY and CDR2 is SMNVEV (reference sequence). Study results and caveats: Pseudoprogression appears to have had no connection to changes in top peripheral T cell clonotypes.

The sequence was obtained from a man aged 45 to 65 with glioma. This chain links TRBV27 with TRBJ1-1; 9 nucleotides agree with TRBD1. Sequencing was performed on PBMCs, taken from a glioma patient whose treatment included an IDH1 peptide vaccine. The CDR3 protein is CASSGGQGNTEAFF. DNA for the CDR3: TGTGCCAGCAGTGGGGGACAGGGGAACACTGAAGCTTTCTTT.